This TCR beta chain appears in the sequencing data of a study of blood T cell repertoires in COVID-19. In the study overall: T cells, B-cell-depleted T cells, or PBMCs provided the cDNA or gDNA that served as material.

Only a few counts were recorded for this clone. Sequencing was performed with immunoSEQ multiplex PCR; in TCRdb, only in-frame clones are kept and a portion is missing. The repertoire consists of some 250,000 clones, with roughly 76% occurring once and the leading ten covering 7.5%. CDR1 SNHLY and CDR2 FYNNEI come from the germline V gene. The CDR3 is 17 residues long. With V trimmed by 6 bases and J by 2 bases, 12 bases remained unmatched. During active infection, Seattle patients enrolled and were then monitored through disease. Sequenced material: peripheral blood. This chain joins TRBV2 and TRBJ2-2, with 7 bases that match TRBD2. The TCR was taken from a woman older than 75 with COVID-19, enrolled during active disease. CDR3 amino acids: CASSRRGAGANTGELFF. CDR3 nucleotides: TGTGCCAGCAGCCGAAGGGGCGCGGGAGCAAACACCGGGGAGCTGTTTTTT.